The 25 T cell receptor beta chains in this list originate from one sample, sequenced in a study of blood T cell repertoires in COVID-19. Assay used: immunoSEQ multiplex PCR; TCRdb lists only in-frame clones, some missing. The data contain 250,000 to 300,000 clones, roughly nine tenths of them singletons. Sequences were obtained from peripheral blood. The receptors originated from a woman aged 25 to 45 with COVID-19, enrolled during active disease.

The CDR3 DNA is TGTGCCAGCAGCGCCGTACCTAGCGGGGATTGGGAGACCCAGTACTTC. It is translated as CASSAVPSGDWETQYF. V and J are TRBV7-9 and TRBJ2-5, with TRBD2 matching over 9 bases. CDR1 and CDR2 from the germline V gene are SEHNR and FQNEAQ (reference sequence). The CDR3 extends over 16 amino acids. Losses at the gene ends were 5 bases for V and 5 bases for J; bases not matched to a gene: 12.

The gene calls are TRBV4-1 and TRBJ2-3, with 12 bases lining up with TRBD2. The ends lost 0 bases at V and 5 bases at J; junction bases unmatched: 12. The CDR3 runs 19 residues. The germline V gene encodes CDR1 MGHRA and CDR2 YSYEKL. CDR3 region: CASSQEAPLAGGRVDTQYF. The CDR3 DNA reads as TGCGCCAGCAGCCAAGAAGCCCCTCTAGCGGGGGGGCGGGTAGATACGCAGTATTTT.

The rearrangement links TRBV7-8 to TRBJ1-2; D gene uncertain. Germline CDR1 reads SGHVS; CDR2 reads FQNEAQ. V lost 3 bases to trimming and J lost 4 bases, with 9 bases between them. The length of the CDR3 is 13 residues. The CDR3 coding sequence is TGTGCCAGCAGCTTCAGTTTTGTCTATGGCTACACCTTC. Translation gives CASSFSFVYGYTF.

The chain is built from TRBV4-2 and TRBJ2-3, with D maybe TRBD1 (6 bases). Germline CDR1 is LGHNA and CDR2 is YNFKEQ. Trimming cost V 4 bases and J 0 bases, with 14 bases left between them. There are 16 residues in the CDR3. As DNA, the CDR3 is TGTGCCAGCAGCCGGAGACAGGCCGCTAGCACAGATACGCAGTATTTT. This codes for CASSRRQAASTDTQYF.

The rearrangement uses TRBV5-3 and TRBJ2-7; possibly TRBD2 for D (7 bases). TRBV5-3 is an open reading frame, and its role is uncertain. The CDR3 is 16 amino acids. Between the trimmed V and J ends, which lost 4 bases and 0 bases, there was a span of 17 bases. The CDR3: CARSGGLAESSYEQYF. The CDR3 DNA reads as TGTGCCAGAAGCGGGGGCCTAGCGGAGAGCTCCTACGAGCAGTACTTC.

The chain employs TRBV29-1 and TRBJ2-3; TRBD2 matches at 9 bases. Germline lookup yields CDR1 SQVTM and CDR2 ANQGSEA. V lost 6 bases, J lost 7 bases, and 17 bases stayed unmatched. This CDR3 spans 16 amino acids. CDR3 DNA sequence: TGCAGCGTAGAACCCGTAATAAGCGGGGGGCACAATACGCAGTATTTT. Protein sequence: CSVEPVISGGHNTQYF.

This clone was picked up many times. The J gene is TRBJ1-5, the V gene TRBV19; D gene ambiguous. Germline assignment: CDR1 LNHDA and CDR2 SQIVND (reference sequence). Trimming cost V 4 bases and J 6 bases, with 10 bases left between them. The CDR3 is 13 amino acids. This CDR3 reads CASSNGRTQPQHF. CDR3 sequence (DNA): TGTGCCAGTAGTAATGGGCGAACTCAGCCCCAGCATTTT.

J is TRBJ2-1 and V is TRBV5-1; 10 nucleotides align to TRBD2. V lost 0 bases to trimming and J lost 1 base; unmatched junction nucleotides: 4. Looked up from germline, CDR1 is SGHRS and CDR2 is YFSETQ. This CDR3 contains 17 residues. The CDR3 nucleotides are TGCGCCAGCAGCTTGGGAGCGGGGGGGATATCCTACAATGAGCAGTTCTTC. Translation: CASSLGAGGISYNEQFF.

CDR3 DNA: TGTGCCAGCAGCCAGTTGGGAGCCCAGGGGTACGAGCAGTACTTC. Protein product: CASSQLGAQGYEQYF. The chain is built from TRBV3-1 (or the pseudogene TRBV3-2) and TRBJ2-7; TRBD1 is a possible D gene (6 bases). The CDR3 covers 15 residues. Germline CDR1 is LGHDT and CDR2 is YNNKEL (reference sequence). V shed 3 bases and J shed 4 bases, with 16 bases lying between them.

This clone was picked up a small number of times. The chain couples TRBV5-5 to TRBJ1-5, with no clear D. CDR1 is SGHKS, CDR2 YYEKEE, per germline (reference sequence). The CDR3 is 14 residues long. V lost 2 bases and J lost 0, with 6 bases in between. The CDR3 DNA reads TGTGCCAGCAGCTTAACAGATAGCAATCAGCCCCAGCATTTT. Its protein product is CASSLTDSNQPQHF.

The chain is built from TRBV11-2 and TRBJ1-4; tentative D call: TRBD1 (5 bases). Looked up from germline, CDR1 is SGHAT and CDR2 is FQNNGV. The CDR3 consists of 18 residues. Trimming removed 2 bases from V and 4 bases from J, with 20 bases in between. In DNA form, the CDR3 reads TGTGCCAGCAGCTTAATGGCCAAGGGGTGGCGGAGTAATGAAAAACTGTTTTTT. It yields the protein CASSLMAKGWRSNEKLFF.

The gene calls are TRBV5-1 and TRBJ2-2, with a possible D match to TRBD2 (5 bases). Germline V gene data show CDR1 as SGHRS and CDR2 as YFSETQ. The CDR3 has 17 residues. V was clipped by 2 bases and J by 2 bases, with 16 bases between them. CDR3 sequence reads: CASSFGLDLYNTGELFF. The CDR3 DNA reads TGCGCCAGCAGCTTCGGACTGGACCTTTATAACACCGGGGAGCTGTTTTTT.

The CDR3 nucleotides read TGCGCCAGCAGCTTGGGGCGGGGGCGGTATGGCTACACCTTC. It yields the protein CASSLGRGRYGYTF. The gene calls are TRBV5-1 and TRBJ1-2, with D tentatively TRBD1 (6 bases). Trimming stripped 0 bases from V and 5 bases from J, with 11 bases between. CDR1 SGHRS and CDR2 YFSETQ come from the germline V gene. CDR3 length: 14 amino acids.

This CDR3 is CASSPGSGGYTGELFF. The CDR3 region has the DNA TGCGCCAGCAGCCCGGGGTCCGGGGGGTACACCGGGGAGCTGTTTTTT. The V gene is TRBV5-1, the J gene TRBJ2-2; 7 bases are shared with TRBD2. The CDR3 extends over 16 amino acids. CDR1 is SGHRS, CDR2 YFSETQ, per germline. Trimming removed 4 bases from V and 3 bases from J; junction bases left unmatched: 9.

This clone was detected only once. The V gene is TRBV10-3, the J gene TRBJ1-1; D uncertain. V lost 2 bases and J 2 bases, leaving 12 bases between the germline ends. CDR3 length equals 15 residues. The germline CDR1 and CDR2 sequences are ENHRY and SYGVKD. The DNA of the CDR3 is TGTGCCATCAGTGAGCCGGGTGAAGGAAACACTGAAGCTTTCTTT. Translated, it gives CAISEPGEGNTEAFF.

V and J are TRBV27 and TRBJ1-2; 7 positions match TRBD1. V lost 0 bases and J lost 5; bases outside the gene matches: 3. CDR3 size: 14 residues. In germline, CDR1 is MNHEY, CDR2 SMNVEV (reference sequence). CDR3 coding DNA: TGTGCCAGCAGTTTATCGCCACAGGGGTATGGCTACACCTTC. It translates to CASSLSPQGYGYTF.

The gene calls are TRBV7-9 and TRBJ1-4, with 9 bases matching TRBD1. Germline CDR1 reads SEHNR; CDR2 reads FQNEAQ (reference sequence). The V segment lost 6 bases and the J segment 0 bases; nucleotides outside the gene matches: 14. The CDR3 totals 19 residues. As DNA, the CDR3 is TGTGCCAGCAGTTATCGGACAGGGGAGAAAGTAGCAACTAATGAAAAACTGTTTTTT. This sequence encodes CASSYRTGEKVATNEKLFF.

The chain employs TRBV7-8 and TRBJ2-4; D uncertain. The ends were cut back, 6 bases at V and 0 bases at J, with 6 bases in the middle. The CDR3 contains 13 residues. CDR1 is SGHVS and CDR2 is FQNEAQ in the germline V gene. The CDR3 loop is CASSTLAKNIQYF. The CDR3 bases are TGTGCCAGCAGTACATTAGCCAAAAACATTCAGTACTTC.

The J gene is TRBJ2-4, the V gene TRBV12-3 or TRBV12-4; a weak D match, TRBD1 (6 bases). The germline V and J ends were trimmed by 6 bases and 8 bases, with 11 bases remaining between them. The length of the CDR3 is 12 residues. In DNA, the CDR3 is TGTGCCAGCAGCCCCAGGGGAGACATTCAGTACTTC. Protein sequence: CASSPRGDIQYF.

The chain has TRBV6-5 and TRBJ2-7; D might be TRBD2 (5 bases). The CDR3 length is 16 residues. Germline-derived CDR1 and CDR2 are MNHEY and SVGAGI. V was cut by 4 bases and J by 2 bases, with 18 bases left in between. The DNA of the CDR3 is TGTGCCAGCAGTTCGGTGGTGGACTTCGGGACCTACGAGCAGTACTTC. Translated, it gives CASSSVVDFGTYEQYF.

V and J are TRBV4-2 and TRBJ2-5, with D perhaps matching TRBD1 (5 bases). CDR3 size: 16 residues. Germline V gene sequence: CDR1 LGHNA, CDR2 YNFKEQ. Trimming took off 1 base at V and 5 bases at J, with 17 bases between the two ends. The CDR3 DNA is TGTGCCAGCAGCCAAGGGGCAGGGTCGAGCTTGGAGACCCAGTACTTC. Translated: CASSQGAGSSLETQYF.

CDR3 bases: TGTGCCAGCAGCCAGGGACAGGGGATATACAATGAGCAGTTCTTC. Its translation: CASSQGQGIYNEQFF. V gene TRBV3-1 (or the pseudogene TRBV3-2) combines with J gene TRBJ2-1, with TRBD1 matching 10 bases. Germline V CDR1 and CDR2: LGHDT, YNNKEL (reference sequence). With 3 bases clipped from V and 4 bases from J, the junction kept 3 bases outside the gene matches. This CDR3 is 15 amino acids long.

As DNA, the CDR3 is TGTGCCAGCAGCTCGACAGGGGGCGATCAGCCCCAGCATTTT. This gives the protein CASSSTGGDQPQHF. The genes are TRBV5-5 and TRBJ1-5; 10 nucleotides line up with TRBD1. The CDR3 sequence is 14 residues long. The germline CDR1 and CDR2 sequences are SGHKS and YYEKEE (reference sequence). The V segment lost 3 bases and the J segment 5 bases; nucleotides outside the gene matches: 2. The variable domain in full, with the rest retrieved from reference TRBV5-5 and TRBJ1-5, is DAGVTQSPTHLIKTRGQQVTLRCSPISGHKSVSWYQQVLGQGPQFIFQYYEKEERGRGNFPDRFSARQFPNYSSELNVNALLLGDSALYLCASSSTGGDQPQHFGDGTRLSIL.

J is TRBJ1-2 and V is TRBV27, with TRBD1 as a possible D gene (5 bases). The CDR3 is made up of 14 amino acids. CDR1 MNHEY and CDR2 SMNVEV come from the germline V gene (reference sequence). The V end lost 2 bases, the J end lost 4 bases, and 11 bases lay between the germline ends. CDR3 protein: CASSLAGYGYGYTF. CDR3 DNA: TGTGCCAGCAGTTTAGCAGGGTATGGCTATGGCTACACCTTC.

This chain joins TRBV15 and TRBJ1-1; D gene unclear. V was cut by 7 bases and J by 8 bases, with 17 bases left in between. CDR3 length: 13 residues. The V gene's germline CDR1 is LNHNV and CDR2 YYDKDF (reference sequence). The CDR3 is CATKKTPTREAFF. The CDR3 nucleotides read TGTGCCACCAAAAAAACTCCGACACGAGAAGCTTTCTTT.